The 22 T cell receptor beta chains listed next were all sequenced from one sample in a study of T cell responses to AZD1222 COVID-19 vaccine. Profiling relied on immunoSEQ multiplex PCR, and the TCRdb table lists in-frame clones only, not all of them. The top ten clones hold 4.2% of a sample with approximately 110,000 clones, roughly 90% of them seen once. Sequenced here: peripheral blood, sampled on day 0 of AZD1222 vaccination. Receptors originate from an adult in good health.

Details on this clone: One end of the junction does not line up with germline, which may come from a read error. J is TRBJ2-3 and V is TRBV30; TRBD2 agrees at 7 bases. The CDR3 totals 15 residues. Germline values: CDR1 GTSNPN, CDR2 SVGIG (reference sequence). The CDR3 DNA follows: TGTGCCCGGAGTTTTAGCGGGTTGCCCACAGATACGCAGTATTTT. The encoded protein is CARSFSGLPTDTQYF.

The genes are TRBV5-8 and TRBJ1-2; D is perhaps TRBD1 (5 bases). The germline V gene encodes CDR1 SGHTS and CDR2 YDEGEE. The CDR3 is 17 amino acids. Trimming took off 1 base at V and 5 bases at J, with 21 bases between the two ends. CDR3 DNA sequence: TGTGCCAGCAGCTTGTGGGGATCCGGACAAAGTCCTTATGGCTACACCTTC. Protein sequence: CASSLWGSGQSPYGYTF.

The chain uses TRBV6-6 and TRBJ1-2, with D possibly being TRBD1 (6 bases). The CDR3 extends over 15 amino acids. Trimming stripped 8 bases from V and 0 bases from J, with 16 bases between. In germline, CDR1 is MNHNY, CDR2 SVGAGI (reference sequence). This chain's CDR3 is CASWERGIANYGYTF. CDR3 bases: TGTGCCAGCTGGGAAAGGGGGATCGCTAACTATGGCTACACCTTC.

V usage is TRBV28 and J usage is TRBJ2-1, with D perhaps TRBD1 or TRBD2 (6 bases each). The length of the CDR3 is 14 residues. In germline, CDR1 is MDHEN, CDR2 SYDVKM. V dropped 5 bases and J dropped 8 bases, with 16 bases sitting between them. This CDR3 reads CASSTGAPPYEQFF. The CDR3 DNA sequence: TGTGCCAGCAGTACGGGGGCCCCCCCTTATGAGCAGTTCTTC.

The CDR3 DNA sequence: TGTGCCAGCAGTTTGAGGTGGCGGGGGACCCCATACGAGCAGTACTTC. The encoded protein is CASSLRWRGTPYEQYF. V usage is TRBV28 and J usage is TRBJ2-7; 7 nucleotides line up with TRBD2. The CDR3 sequence is 16 residues long. Germline V gene sequence: CDR1 MDHEN, CDR2 SYDVKM. The trim removed 3 bases at V and 4 bases at J, leaving 12 bases unmatched.

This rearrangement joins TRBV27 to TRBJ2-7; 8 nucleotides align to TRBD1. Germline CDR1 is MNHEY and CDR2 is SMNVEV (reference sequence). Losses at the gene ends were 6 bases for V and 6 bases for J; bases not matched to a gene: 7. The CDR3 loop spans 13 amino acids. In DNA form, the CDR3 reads TGTGCCAGCAGGGACAGGGAGAAGAGCGAGCAGTACTTC. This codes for CASRDREKSEQYF.

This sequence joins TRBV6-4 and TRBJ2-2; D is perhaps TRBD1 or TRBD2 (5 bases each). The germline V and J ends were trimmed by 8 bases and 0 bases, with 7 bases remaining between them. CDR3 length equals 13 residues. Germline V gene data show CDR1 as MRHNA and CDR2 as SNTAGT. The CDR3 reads CASGTTNTGELFF. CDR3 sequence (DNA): TGTGCCAGCGGGACGACGAACACCGGGGAGCTGTTTTTT.

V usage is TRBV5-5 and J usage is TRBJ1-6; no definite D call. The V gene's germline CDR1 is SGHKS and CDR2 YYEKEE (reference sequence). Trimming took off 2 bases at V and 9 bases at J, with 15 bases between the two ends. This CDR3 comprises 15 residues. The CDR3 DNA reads TGTGCCAGCAGCTTCCTCTTGGAGGAGGGTTCACCCCTCCACTTT. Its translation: CASSFLLEEGSPLHF.

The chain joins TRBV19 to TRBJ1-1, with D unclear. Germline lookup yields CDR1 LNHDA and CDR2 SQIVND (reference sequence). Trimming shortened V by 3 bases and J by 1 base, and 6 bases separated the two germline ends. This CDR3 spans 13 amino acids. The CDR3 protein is CASSMGSNTEAFF. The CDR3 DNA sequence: TGTGCCAGTAGTATGGGATCGAACACTGAAGCTTTCTTT.

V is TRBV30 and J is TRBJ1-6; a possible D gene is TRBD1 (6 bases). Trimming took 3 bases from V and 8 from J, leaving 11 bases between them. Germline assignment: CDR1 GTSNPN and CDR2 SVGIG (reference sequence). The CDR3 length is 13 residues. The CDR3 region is CAWRGAMDSPLHF. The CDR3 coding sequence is TGTGCCTGGAGGGGGGCGATGGATTCACCCCTCCACTTT.

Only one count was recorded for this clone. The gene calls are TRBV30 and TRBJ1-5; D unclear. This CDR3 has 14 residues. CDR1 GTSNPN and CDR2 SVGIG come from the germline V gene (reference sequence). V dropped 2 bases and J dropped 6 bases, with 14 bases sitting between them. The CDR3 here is CAWSSPLALQPQHF. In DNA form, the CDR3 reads TGTGCCTGGAGTTCCCCCCTTGCACTTCAGCCCCAGCATTTT.

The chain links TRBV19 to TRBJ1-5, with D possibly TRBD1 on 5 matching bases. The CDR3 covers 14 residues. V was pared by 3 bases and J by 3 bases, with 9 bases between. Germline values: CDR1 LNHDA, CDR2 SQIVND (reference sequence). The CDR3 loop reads CASSILDNNQPQHF. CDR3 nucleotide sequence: TGTGCCAGTAGTATCTTGGACAACAATCAGCCCCAGCATTTT.

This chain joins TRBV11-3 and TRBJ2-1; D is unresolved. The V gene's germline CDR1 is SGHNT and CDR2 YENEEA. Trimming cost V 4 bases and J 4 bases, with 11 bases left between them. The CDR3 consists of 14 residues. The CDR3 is CASSSGLAYNEQFF. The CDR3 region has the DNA TGTGCCAGCAGCTCGGGCTTGGCTTACAATGAGCAGTTCTTC.

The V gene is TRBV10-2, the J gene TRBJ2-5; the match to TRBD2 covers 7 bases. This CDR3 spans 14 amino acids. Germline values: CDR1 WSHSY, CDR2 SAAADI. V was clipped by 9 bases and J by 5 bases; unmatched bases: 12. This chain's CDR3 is CASAMMDGGETQYF. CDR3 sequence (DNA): TGCGCCAGTGCAATGATGGACGGGGGGGAGACCCAGTACTTC.

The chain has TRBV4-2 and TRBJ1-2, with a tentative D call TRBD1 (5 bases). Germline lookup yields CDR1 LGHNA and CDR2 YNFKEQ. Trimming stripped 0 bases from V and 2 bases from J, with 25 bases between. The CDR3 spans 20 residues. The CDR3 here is CASSQDHRRGPQKVNYGYTF. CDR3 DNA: TGTGCCAGCAGCCAAGATCACCGTCGGGGACCCCAGAAAGTAAACTATGGCTACACCTTC.

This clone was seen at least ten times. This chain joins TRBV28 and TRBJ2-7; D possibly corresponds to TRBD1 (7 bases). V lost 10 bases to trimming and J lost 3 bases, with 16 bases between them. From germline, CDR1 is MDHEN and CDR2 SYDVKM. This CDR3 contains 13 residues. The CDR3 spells CATGGRGVYEQYF. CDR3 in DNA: TGTGCCACCGGGGGCAGGGGGGTCTACGAGCAGTACTTC.

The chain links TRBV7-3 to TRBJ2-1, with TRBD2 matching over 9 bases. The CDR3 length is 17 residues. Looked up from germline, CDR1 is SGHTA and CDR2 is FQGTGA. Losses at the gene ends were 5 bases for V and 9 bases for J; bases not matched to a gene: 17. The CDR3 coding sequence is TGTGCCAGCAGCCTTTTGGGGGGACCGGGACTAGCACCTGAGCAGTTCTTC. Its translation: CASSLLGGPGLAPEQFF.

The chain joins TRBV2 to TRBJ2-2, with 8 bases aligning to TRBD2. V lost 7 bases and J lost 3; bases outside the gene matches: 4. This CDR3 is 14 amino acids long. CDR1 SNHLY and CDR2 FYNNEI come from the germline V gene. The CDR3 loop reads CASKTSGYTGELFF. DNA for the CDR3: TGTGCCAGCAAAACTAGCGGCTACACCGGGGAGCTGTTTTTT.

The DNA of the CDR3 is TGTGCCAGCACCCCCGAATGGGCAGGGATTAATGAAAAACTGTTTTTT. Its translation is CASTPEWAGINEKLFF. This sequence joins TRBV7-9 and TRBJ1-4, with a tentative D call TRBD1 (5 bases). The CDR3 consists of 16 residues. The V end was cut by 7 bases, the J end by 4 bases, with 19 bases between. Per germline, CDR1 SEHNR and CDR2 FQNEAQ (reference sequence).

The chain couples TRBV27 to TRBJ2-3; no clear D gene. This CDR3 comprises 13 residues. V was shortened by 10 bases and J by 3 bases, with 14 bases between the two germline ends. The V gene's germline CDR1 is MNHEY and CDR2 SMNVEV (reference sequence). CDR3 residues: CATRFIDTDTQYF. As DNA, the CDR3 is TGTGCCACCCGATTTATCGATACAGATACGCAGTATTTT.

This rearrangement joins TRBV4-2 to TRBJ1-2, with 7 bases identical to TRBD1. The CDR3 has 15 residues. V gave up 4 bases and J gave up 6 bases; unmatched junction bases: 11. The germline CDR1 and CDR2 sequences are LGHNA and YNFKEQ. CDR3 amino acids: CASSPRQGEEHGYTF. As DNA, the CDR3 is TGTGCCAGCAGCCCTAGACAGGGAGAAGAACATGGCTACACCTTC.

CDR3 coding DNA: TGTGCCAGCAGCAATGGACAGCCGGGGCCCTACGAGCAGTACTTC. Translating it yields CASSNGQPGPYEQYF. The chain has TRBV28 and TRBJ2-7, with a tentative D call TRBD1 (6 bases). V dropped 6 bases and J dropped 2 bases, with 17 bases sitting between them. Germline V lookup: CDR1 MDHEN, CDR2 SYDVKM. The CDR3 covers 15 residues.